Listed below are T cell receptor beta chains from one sample, sequenced in a study of blood T cell repertoires in COVID-19. TCRdb's copy holds only in-frame clones and misses some; the assay was immunoSEQ multiplex PCR. Of approximately 130,000 clones listed, roughly four fifths were seen once; the top ten hold 15% to 20%. Sequences were obtained from PBMCs or T cells enriched from blood (not recorded which). The receptors were sampled from a man younger than 40 who had recovered from COVID-19. Each CDR3 is given with its conserved first and last residue. Each record gives: CDR3 protein, CDR3 DNA, J gene, clone size, D gene, V gene. The D gene is left open where the match is weak. Clone sizes are given selectively: once, few, many, or a class where the clone is expanded.

CDR3aa: CASSPLREGQPQHF; CDR3nt: TGTGCCAGCTCACCTCTCAGGGAAGGCCAGCCCCAGCATTTT; j_gene: TRBJ1-5; abundance: NA; d_gene: NA; v_gene: TRBV18
CDR3aa: CAIRGTGGDEQFF; CDR3nt: TGTGCCATCAGAGGAACAGGGGGCGATGAGCAGTTCTTC; j_gene: TRBJ2-1; abundance: NA; d_gene: TRBD1; v_gene: TRBV10-3
CDR3aa: CASSQDRQGASGANVLTF; CDR3nt: TGTGCCAGCAGCCAAGATCGGCAAGGGGCCTCTGGGGCCAACGTCCTGACTTTC; j_gene: TRBJ2-6; abundance: NA; d_gene: NA; v_gene: TRBV4-2
CDR3aa: CASRESTGGLAEAFF; CDR3nt: TGTGCCAGCAGGGAATCGACAGGGGGATTAGCTGAAGCTTTCTTT; j_gene: TRBJ1-1; abundance: NA; d_gene: TRBD1; v_gene: TRBV28
CDR3aa: CASSVETGGPGELFF; CDR3nt: TGTGCCAGTAGCGTTGAGACAGGGGGCCCCGGGGAGCTGTTTTTT; j_gene: TRBJ2-2; abundance: NA; d_gene: TRBD1; v_gene: TRBV19
CDR3aa: CASSQGAGLNANTGELFF; CDR3nt: TGTGCCAGCAGCCAAGGGGCAGGCCTGAATGCGAACACCGGGGAGCTGTTTTTT; j_gene: TRBJ2-2; abundance: NA; d_gene: NA; v_gene: TRBV3-1/TRBV3-2
CDR3aa: CATSSQGGFQPQHF; CDR3nt: TGTGCCACCAGCAGTCAGGGTGGATTTCAGCCCCAGCATTTT; j_gene: TRBJ1-5; abundance: NA; d_gene: NA; v_gene: TRBV15
CDR3aa: CASGLVLGGILNQPQHF; CDR3nt: TGTGCTAGTGGTTTGGTACTTGGGGGGATATTGAATCAGCCCCAGCATTTT; j_gene: TRBJ1-5; abundance: once; d_gene: NA; v_gene: TRBV12-5
CDR3aa: CASSLAGIPARNYEQYF; CDR3nt: TGCGCCAGCAGCTTGGCGGGGATTCCAGCCCGGAACTACGAGCAGTACTTC; j_gene: TRBJ2-7; abundance: NA; d_gene: NA; v_gene: TRBV5-1
CDR3aa: CASSAKLAGESGELFF; CDR3nt: TGCGCCAGCAGCGCCAAACTAGCGGGAGAATCCGGGGAGCTGTTTTTT; j_gene: TRBJ2-2; abundance: NA; d_gene: TRBD2; v_gene: TRBV5-1
CDR3aa: CASSIIGANTEAFF; CDR3nt: TGTGCCAGTAGTATAATAGGAGCAAACACTGAAGCTTTCTTT; j_gene: TRBJ1-1; abundance: NA; d_gene: NA; v_gene: TRBV19
CDR3aa: CASSPRPVSPRGEQYF; CDR3nt: TGTGCCAGCAGCCCTAGACCAGTTTCCCCGCGCGGGGAGCAGTACTTC; j_gene: TRBJ2-7; abundance: NA; d_gene: NA; v_gene: TRBV6-2/TRBV6-3
CDR3aa: CASSELFWDRGHGYTF; CDR3nt: TGTGCCAGCAGTGAATTGTTTTGGGACAGGGGGCATGGCTACACCTTC; j_gene: TRBJ1-2; abundance: NA; d_gene: TRBD1; v_gene: TRBV6-1
CDR3aa: CASSPGGRTAMNTEAFF; CDR3nt: TGTGCCAGCAGCCCGGGGGGTCGGACAGCCATGAACACTGAAGCTTTCTTT; j_gene: TRBJ1-1; abundance: NA; d_gene: NA; v_gene: TRBV5-4
CDR3aa: CASSLSGGRAVGGELFF; CDR3nt: TGTGCCAGCAGCTTGTCTGGCGGGAGGGCCGTTGGCGGGGAGCTGTTTTTT; j_gene: TRBJ2-2; abundance: NA; d_gene: TRBD2; v_gene: TRBV7-9
CDR3aa: CASSHGATSTDTQYF; CDR3nt: TGTGCCAGCAGCCATGGAGCGACTAGCACAGATACGCAGTATTTT; j_gene: TRBJ2-3; abundance: NA; d_gene: NA; v_gene: TRBV3-1/TRBV3-2
CDR3aa: CASSGETGYGNTIYF; CDR3nt: TGTGCCAGCAGTGGCGAGACAGGGTATGGAAACACCATATATTTT; j_gene: TRBJ1-3; abundance: NA; d_gene: TRBD1; v_gene: TRBV2
CDR3aa: CASSRDNEQFF; CDR3nt: TGTGCCAGCAGCCGAGACAATGAGCAGTTCTTC; j_gene: TRBJ2-1; abundance: NA; d_gene: NA; v_gene: TRBV7-9
CDR3aa: CASSTPSNYGYTF; CDR3nt: TGTGCCAGCAGTACACCTTCTAACTATGGCTACACCTTC; j_gene: TRBJ1-2; abundance: NA; d_gene: NA; v_gene: TRBV6-5
CDR3aa: CASSATGRYTDTQYF; CDR3nt: TGTGCCAGCAGCGCCACAGGGAGATACACAGATACGCAGTATTTT; j_gene: TRBJ2-3; abundance: NA; d_gene: NA; v_gene: TRBV11-2
CDR3aa: CASSHSPGGPRYNEQFF; CDR3nt: TGCGCCAGCAGCCATTCTCCCGGGGGGCCCCGCTACAATGAGCAGTTCTTC; j_gene: TRBJ2-1; abundance: NA; d_gene: NA; v_gene: TRBV4-1
CDR3aa: CASSQDVRASYNEQFF; CDR3nt: TGTGCCAGCAGCCAAGATGTCAGGGCCTCCTACAATGAGCAGTTCTTC; j_gene: TRBJ2-1; abundance: NA; d_gene: NA; v_gene: TRBV14
CDR3aa: CASNNRQGADYGYTF; CDR3nt: TGTGCCAGCAACAATCGACAGGGGGCTGACTATGGCTACACCTTC; j_gene: TRBJ1-2; abundance: NA; d_gene: TRBD1; v_gene: TRBV6-5
CDR3aa: CASSPTDRGVYGYTF; CDR3nt: TGTGCCAGCAGCCCCACGGACAGGGGAGTCTATGGCTACACCTTC; j_gene: TRBJ1-2; abundance: NA; d_gene: TRBD1; v_gene: TRBV11-1
CDR3aa: CASSGTSGSEQFF; CDR3nt: TGTGCCAGCAGTGGGACTAGCGGGAGTGAGCAGTTCTTC; j_gene: TRBJ2-1; abundance: NA; d_gene: TRBD2; v_gene: TRBV6-4
CDR3aa: CASSSGQPNTEAFF; CDR3nt: TGTGCCAGCAGCTCCGGACAGCCGAACACTGAAGCTTTCTTT; j_gene: TRBJ1-1; abundance: NA; d_gene: NA; v_gene: TRBV28
CDR3aa: CASSLETGGTEAFF; CDR3nt: TGTGCCAGCAGTCTCGAAACAGGGGGCACTGAAGCTTTCTTT; j_gene: TRBJ1-1; abundance: NA; d_gene: TRBD1; v_gene: TRBV6-5
CDR3aa: CASSLGDSGEQYF; CDR3nt: TGCGCCAGCAGCTTAGGAGATTCCGGCGAGCAGTACTTC; j_gene: TRBJ2-7; abundance: NA; d_gene: NA; v_gene: TRBV5-1
CDR3aa: CASGGVTGIYNEQFF; CDR3nt: TGCGCCAGCGGGGGAGTTACAGGGATTTACAATGAGCAGTTCTTC; j_gene: TRBJ2-1; abundance: NA; d_gene: NA; v_gene: TRBV5-1
CDR3aa: CASSQDGTANYGYTF; CDR3nt: TGTGCCAGCAGCCAAGATGGCACAGCTAACTATGGCTACACCTTC; j_gene: TRBJ1-2; abundance: NA; d_gene: NA; v_gene: TRBV3-1/TRBV3-2
CDR3aa: CASRPNYGRDQETQYF; CDR3nt: TGTGCCAGCAGACCCAATTACGGGAGGGACCAAGAGACCCAGTACTTC; j_gene: TRBJ2-5; abundance: NA; d_gene: TRBD2; v_gene: TRBV5-4
CDR3aa: CASSSQTRGHTEAFF; CDR3nt: TGTGCCAGCTCTTCGCAAACCAGGGGTCACACTGAAGCTTTCTTT; j_gene: TRBJ1-1; abundance: NA; d_gene: NA; v_gene: TRBV18
CDR3aa: CASSVGGAYNEQFF; CDR3nt: TGTGCCAGCAGCGTAGGGGGAGCCTACAATGAGCAGTTCTTC; j_gene: TRBJ2-1; abundance: NA; d_gene: NA; v_gene: TRBV9
CDR3aa: CASSHRDRDPLDGYTF; CDR3nt: TGTGCCAGCAGCCACCGGGACAGGGATCCCCTGGATGGCTACACCTTC; j_gene: TRBJ1-2; abundance: NA; d_gene: TRBD1; v_gene: TRBV14
CDR3aa: CASSYPRTGALCSNQPQHF; CDR3nt: TGTGCCAGCAGTTATCCCCGAACAGGGGCCCTATGTAGCAATCAGCCCCAGCATTTT; j_gene: TRBJ1-5; abundance: NA; d_gene: TRBD1; v_gene: TRBV27
CDR3aa: CASSPRDRGYGYTF; CDR3nt: TGTGCCAGCAGTCCACGGGACAGGGGCTATGGCTACACCTTC; j_gene: TRBJ1-2; abundance: NA; d_gene: TRBD1; v_gene: TRBV28
CDR3aa: CASSLSLAGDYEQYF; CDR3nt: TGTGCCAGCAGTTTGTCCCTAGCGGGAGACTACGAGCAGTACTTC; j_gene: TRBJ2-7; abundance: NA; d_gene: TRBD2; v_gene: TRBV28
CDR3aa: CASSGRDRMGGYTF; CDR3nt: TGTGCCAGCAGTGGTCGGGACAGGATGGGCGGCTACACCTTC; j_gene: TRBJ1-2; abundance: NA; d_gene: TRBD1; v_gene: TRBV2
CDR3aa: CASSQDDYSNQPQHF; CDR3nt: TGCGCCAGCAGCCAAGACGACTATAGCAATCAGCCCCAGCATTTT; j_gene: TRBJ1-5; abundance: NA; d_gene: NA; v_gene: TRBV4-1
CDR3aa: CASSQLSTSTDTQYF; CDR3nt: TGTGCCAGCAGCCAACTGTCGACAAGTACAGATACGCAGTATTTT; j_gene: TRBJ2-3; abundance: NA; d_gene: NA; v_gene: TRBV6-5
CDR3aa: CASSELAPTPPNLGPYNEQFF; CDR3nt: TGTGCCAGCAGTGAACTAGCCCCCACTCCCCCAAATCTGGGTCCCTACAATGAGCAGTTCTTC; j_gene: TRBJ2-1; abundance: NA; d_gene: NA; v_gene: TRBV6-1